This is a list of T cell receptor beta chains from one sample in a study of cytomegalovirus exposure and HLA in healthy donors. Measured with immunoSEQ multiplex PCR; TCRdb has only the in-frame clones, and not every one. The sample totals fewer than 200,000 clones; its top ten clones hold around 1.2%. The sequencing input was PBMCs. All receptors derive from a woman aged 55 to 70 in good health and CMV-seronegative. Each CDR3 is given with its conserved first and last residue. The order of the fields is D gene, J gene, V gene, CDR3 protein, CDR3 DNA. A D gene is named only where the DNA matches it firmly.

d_call: NA; j_call: TRBJ2-3; v_call: TRBV2; cdr3_aa: CASRDSISTDTQYF; cdr3_nt: TGTGCCAGCAGAGACAGCATTAGCACAGATACGCAGTATTTT
d_call: NA; j_call: TRBJ1-5; v_call: TRBV2; cdr3_aa: CASSRGQADQPQHF; cdr3_nt: TGTGCCAGCAGTAGGGGACAAGCAGATCAGCCCCAGCATTTT
d_call: TRBD2; j_call: TRBJ2-1; v_call: TRBV7-2; cdr3_aa: CASSLMGGSYNEQFF; cdr3_nt: TGTGCCAGCAGCTTAATGGGGGGGTCCTACAATGAGCAGTTCTTC
d_call: NA; j_call: TRBJ1-1; v_call: TRBV6-5; cdr3_aa: CASRLQRNTEAFF; cdr3_nt: TGTGCCAGCAGGCTACAGAGGAACACTGAAGCTTTCTTT
d_call: TRBD2; j_call: TRBJ2-7; v_call: TRBV4-2; cdr3_aa: CASSQDLGRGGAYEQYF; cdr3_nt: TGTGCCAGCAGCCAAGATTTGGGGAGGGGTGGGGCCTACGAGCAGTACTTC
d_call: TRBD1; j_call: TRBJ1-6; v_call: TRBV6-5; cdr3_aa: CASSYSDRASSPLHF; cdr3_nt: TGTGCCAGCAGTTACTCCGACAGGGCGAGTTCACCCCTCCACTTT
d_call: TRBD2; j_call: TRBJ2-1; v_call: TRBV7-3; cdr3_aa: CAGSLYRGGAGNEQFF; cdr3_nt: TGTGCCGGCAGCTTATATCGCGGGGGGGCAGGTAATGAGCAGTTCTTC
d_call: NA; j_call: TRBJ2-7; v_call: TRBV7-7; cdr3_aa: CASSSCRDKGPYEQYF; cdr3_nt: TGTGCCAGCAGCTCCTGCCGGGACAAGGGACCCTACGAGCAGTACTTC
d_call: NA; j_call: TRBJ1-2; v_call: TRBV2; cdr3_aa: CASRGDSPGYGYTF; cdr3_nt: TGTGCCAGCAGAGGGGACTCCCCAGGGTATGGCTACACCTTC
d_call: TRBD1; j_call: TRBJ2-7; v_call: TRBV9; cdr3_aa: CASNPTGGVYEQYF; cdr3_nt: TGTGCCAGCAACCCTACAGGGGGCGTCTACGAGCAGTACTTC
d_call: TRBD2; j_call: TRBJ2-7; v_call: TRBV4-2; cdr3_aa: CASSQAGTSGSGQYF; cdr3_nt: TGTGCCAGCAGCCAAGCCGGGACTAGTGGATCGGGGCAGTACTTC
d_call: NA; j_call: TRBJ2-1; v_call: TRBV4-1; cdr3_aa: CASSRAGSPYNEQFF; cdr3_nt: TGCGCCAGCAGCCGAGCCGGGAGCCCCTACAATGAGCAGTTCTTC
d_call: NA; j_call: TRBJ2-6; v_call: TRBV19; cdr3_aa: CASTPSGRSSGANVLTF; cdr3_nt: TGTGCCAGTACACCCTCGGGTAGGAGCTCTGGGGCCAACGTCCTGACTTTC
d_call: TRBD1; j_call: TRBJ2-2; v_call: TRBV11-2; cdr3_aa: CASSDRVDPTGELFF; cdr3_nt: TGTGCCAGCAGCGACAGGGTGGACCCGACCGGGGAGCTGTTTTTT
d_call: NA; j_call: TRBJ2-3; v_call: TRBV6-5; cdr3_aa: CASRGVSDTQYF; cdr3_nt: TGTGCCAGCCGAGGAGTCTCAGATACGCAGTATTTT
d_call: TRBD1; j_call: TRBJ1-1; v_call: TRBV19; cdr3_aa: CASSIDQGGGPTEAFF; cdr3_nt: TGTGCCAGTAGTATAGATCAAGGAGGGGGCCCGACTGAAGCTTTCTTT
d_call: NA; j_call: TRBJ2-7; v_call: TRBV2; cdr3_aa: CASRVDSRTYEQYF; cdr3_nt: TGTGCCAGCAGGGTGGACAGCCGGACTTACGAGCAGTACTTC
d_call: TRBD2; j_call: TRBJ2-1; v_call: TRBV5-1; cdr3_aa: CASSFNLADNEQFF; cdr3_nt: TGCGCCAGCAGCTTTAATCTAGCGGACAATGAGCAGTTCTTC
d_call: TRBD1; j_call: TRBJ1-2; v_call: TRBV2; cdr3_aa: CASDPGQGYYGYTF; cdr3_nt: TGTGCCAGCGATCCGGGACAGGGGTACTATGGCTACACCTTC
d_call: NA; j_call: TRBJ1-5; v_call: TRBV4-1; cdr3_aa: CASSQDFGINQPQHF; cdr3_nt: TGCGCCAGCAGCCAAGATTTCGGGATTAATCAGCCCCAGCATTTT
d_call: TRBD2; j_call: TRBJ2-2; v_call: TRBV5-1; cdr3_aa: CASSDHLSGRAWNTGELFF; cdr3_nt: TGCGCCAGCAGCGATCACCTTAGCGGGAGGGCCTGGAACACCGGGGAGCTGTTTTTT
d_call: NA; j_call: TRBJ2-5; v_call: TRBV5-1; cdr3_aa: CASSPGGIRETQYF; cdr3_nt: TGCGCCAGCAGCCCGGGGGGCATTAGGGAGACCCAGTACTTC
d_call: NA; j_call: TRBJ1-2; v_call: TRBV7-9; cdr3_aa: CASSPLGYYGYTF; cdr3_nt: TGTGCCAGCAGCCCCCTCGGTTATTACGGCTACACCTTC
d_call: TRBD1; j_call: TRBJ2-7; v_call: TRBV5-1; cdr3_aa: CASSLAQGTVSYEQYF; cdr3_nt: TGCGCCAGCAGCTTGGCCCAAGGGACAGTATCCTACGAGCAGTACTTC
d_call: NA; j_call: TRBJ2-5; v_call: TRBV7-6; cdr3_aa: CASSLPSQETQYF; cdr3_nt: TGTGCCAGCAGCTTACCGAGCCAAGAGACCCAGTACTTC
d_call: NA; j_call: TRBJ1-5; v_call: TRBV27; cdr3_aa: CASSLSRSVLPQHF; cdr3_nt: TGTGCCAGCAGTTTATCACGCTCAGTCTTACCCCAGCATTTT
d_call: TRBD1; j_call: TRBJ2-3; v_call: TRBV19; cdr3_aa: CASSMGTGGSSTDTQYF; cdr3_nt: TGTGCCAGTAGTATGGGGACAGGGGGTTCTAGCACAGATACGCAGTATTTT
d_call: NA; j_call: TRBJ2-3; v_call: TRBV10-3; cdr3_aa: CAISETGDTQYF; cdr3_nt: TGTGCCATCAGTGAAACAGGAGATACGCAGTATTTT